This TCR beta chain was sequenced for a study of blood T cells in healthy people across ages. V lost 0 bases and J 9 bases, leaving 10 bases between the germline ends. This CDR3 region has 14 residues. Germline assignment: CDR1 SGDLS and CDR2 YYNGEE. In each sample, at least 6.5 million PBMCs were isolated. Every sample gave at least 6 micrograms of total RNA when it was extracted. A second PCR of 7 to 11 cycles used a sample-barcoded 5' primer and a J-beta primer mix. Each CDR3 protein is one row after TCRdb ran MiXCR on the 5' RACE reads. The sample consists of 1.4 million to 1.5 million distinct CDR3 sequences, roughly 40% of them appearing once. Remarks on this clonotype: Its target is unknown.

General study results and limits: Per million T cells, TCR beta diversity dropped roughly linearly as age increased. Long-lived and aged donors differed, with more naive CD4+ cells and higher diversity in the long-lived.

The TCR sequence derives from a woman in her late teens or twenties in good health. V gene TRBV9 combines with J gene TRBJ1-6, with D perhaps matching TRBD1 (5 bases). Sequencing was carried out using blood. CDR3 bases: TGTGCCAGCAGCGTAGCTATGGGGGGTTCACCCCTCCACTTT. Translated: CASSVAMGGSPLHF. Complete variable domain (other parts from reference TRBV9 and TRBJ1-6): DSGVTQTPKHLITATGQRVTLRCSPRSGDLSVYWYQQSLDQGLQFLIQYYNGEERAKGNILERFSAQQFPDLHSELNLSSLELGDSALYFCASSVAMGGSPLHFGNGTRLTVT.